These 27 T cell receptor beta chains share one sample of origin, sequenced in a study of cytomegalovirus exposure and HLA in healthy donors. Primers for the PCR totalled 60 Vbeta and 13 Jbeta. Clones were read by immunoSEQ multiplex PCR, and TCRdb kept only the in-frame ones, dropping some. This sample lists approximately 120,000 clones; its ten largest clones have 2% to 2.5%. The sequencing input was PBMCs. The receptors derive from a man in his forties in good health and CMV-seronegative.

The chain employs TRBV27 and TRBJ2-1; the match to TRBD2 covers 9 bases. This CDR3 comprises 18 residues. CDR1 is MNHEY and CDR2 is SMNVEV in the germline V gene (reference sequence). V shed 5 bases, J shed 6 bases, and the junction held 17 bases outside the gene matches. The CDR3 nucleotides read TGTGCCAGCAGTCCCCGTAGGGTAGCGGGAGCGCGACTCAATGAGCAGTTCTTC. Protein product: CASSPRRVAGARLNEQFF.

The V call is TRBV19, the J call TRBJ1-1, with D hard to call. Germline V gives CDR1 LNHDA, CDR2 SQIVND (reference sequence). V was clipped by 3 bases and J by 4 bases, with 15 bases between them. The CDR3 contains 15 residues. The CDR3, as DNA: TGTGCCAGTAGTATCTCCCTACAGAGGGCCACTGAAGCTTTCTTT. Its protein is CASSISLQRATEAFF.

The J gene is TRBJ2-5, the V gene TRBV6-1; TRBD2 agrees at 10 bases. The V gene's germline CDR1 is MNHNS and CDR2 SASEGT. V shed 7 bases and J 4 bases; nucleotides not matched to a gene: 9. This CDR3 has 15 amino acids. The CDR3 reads CASNFLAGVAETQYF. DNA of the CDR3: TGTGCCAGCAATTTCCTAGCGGGAGTTGCAGAGACCCAGTACTTC.

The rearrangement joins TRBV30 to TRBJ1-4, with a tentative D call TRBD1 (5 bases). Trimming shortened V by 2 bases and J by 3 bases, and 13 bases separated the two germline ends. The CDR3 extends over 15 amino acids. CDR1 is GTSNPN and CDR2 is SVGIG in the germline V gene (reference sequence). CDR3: CAWSKGIGANEKLFF. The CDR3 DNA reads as TGTGCCTGGAGTAAGGGGATAGGAGCTAATGAAAAACTGTTTTTT. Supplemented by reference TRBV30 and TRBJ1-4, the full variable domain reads SQTIHQWPATLVQPVGSPLSLECTVEGTSNPNLYWYRQAAGRGLQLLFYSVGIGQISSEVPQNLSASRPQDRQFILSSKKLLLSDSGFYLCAWSKGIGANEKLFFGSGTQLSVL.

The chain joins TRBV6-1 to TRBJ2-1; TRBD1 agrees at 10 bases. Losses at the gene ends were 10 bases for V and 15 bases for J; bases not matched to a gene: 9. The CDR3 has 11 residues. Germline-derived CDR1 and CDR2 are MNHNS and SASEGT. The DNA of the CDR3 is TGTGCCACCAGACAGGGGGCGCCTTGGTTCTTC. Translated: CATRQGAPWFF.

The CDR3 nucleotides are TGTGCCAGCAAGGGGGGGGCTAATTCACCCCTCCACTTT. It encodes CASKGGANSPLHF. The V and J genes are TRBV7-9 and TRBJ1-6; tentative D call: TRBD1 (6 bases). The CDR3 extends over 13 amino acids. The V end lost 7 bases, the J end lost 6 bases, and 10 bases lay between the germline ends. The germline V gene encodes CDR1 SEHNR and CDR2 FQNEAQ (reference sequence).

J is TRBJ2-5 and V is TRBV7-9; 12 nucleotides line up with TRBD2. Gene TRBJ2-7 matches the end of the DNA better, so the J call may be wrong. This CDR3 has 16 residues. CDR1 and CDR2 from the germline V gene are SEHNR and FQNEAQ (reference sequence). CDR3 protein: CASSLRLAGDAYEQYF. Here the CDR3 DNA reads TGTGCCAGCAGTCTCAGACTAGCGGGAGATGCCTACGAGCAGTACTTC.

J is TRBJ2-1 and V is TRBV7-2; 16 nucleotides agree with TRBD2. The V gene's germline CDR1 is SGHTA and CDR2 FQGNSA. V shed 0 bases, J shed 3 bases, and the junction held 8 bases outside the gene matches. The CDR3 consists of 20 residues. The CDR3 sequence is CASSLAGGTSGRALYNEQFF. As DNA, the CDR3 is TGTGCCAGCAGCTTAGCAGGGGGGACTAGCGGGAGGGCCCTCTACAATGAGCAGTTCTTC.

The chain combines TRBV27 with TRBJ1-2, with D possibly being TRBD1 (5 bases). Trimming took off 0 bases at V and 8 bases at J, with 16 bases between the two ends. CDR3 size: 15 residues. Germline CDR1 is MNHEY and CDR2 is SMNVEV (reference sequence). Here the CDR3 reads CASSLSMSGPGGYTF. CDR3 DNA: TGTGCCAGCAGTTTATCGATGTCAGGGCCTGGGGGCTACACCTTC.

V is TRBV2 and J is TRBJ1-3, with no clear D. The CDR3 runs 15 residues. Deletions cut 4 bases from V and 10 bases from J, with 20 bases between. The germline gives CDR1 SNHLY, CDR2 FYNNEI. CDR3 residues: CASSVGSLLQTTIYF. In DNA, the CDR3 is TGTGCCAGCAGTGTCGGTAGCCTACTCCAAACAACCATATATTTT. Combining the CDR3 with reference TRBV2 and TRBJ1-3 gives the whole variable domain EPEVTQTPSHQVTQMGQEVILRCVPISNHLYFYWYRQILGQKVEFLVSFYNNEISEKSEIFDDQFSVERPDGSNFTLKIRSTKLEDSAMYFCASSVGSLLQTTIYFGEGSWLTVV.

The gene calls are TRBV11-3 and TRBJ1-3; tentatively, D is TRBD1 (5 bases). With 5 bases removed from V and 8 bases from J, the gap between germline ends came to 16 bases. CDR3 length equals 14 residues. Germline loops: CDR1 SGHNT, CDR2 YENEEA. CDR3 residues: CASSLGRGADTIYF. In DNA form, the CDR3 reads TGTGCCAGCAGCCTAGGTAGGGGCGCGGACACCATATATTTT.

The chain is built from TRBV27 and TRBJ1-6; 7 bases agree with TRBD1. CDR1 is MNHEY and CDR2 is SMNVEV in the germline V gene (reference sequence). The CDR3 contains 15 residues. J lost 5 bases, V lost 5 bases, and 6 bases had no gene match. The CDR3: CASSPRGADNSPLHF. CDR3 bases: TGTGCCAGCAGTCCCAGGGGGGCGGATAATTCACCCCTCCACTTT.

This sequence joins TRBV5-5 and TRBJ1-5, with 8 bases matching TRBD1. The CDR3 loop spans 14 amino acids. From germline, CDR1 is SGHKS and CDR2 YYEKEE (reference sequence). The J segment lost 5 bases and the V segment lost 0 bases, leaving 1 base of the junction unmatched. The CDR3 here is CASSLGQGYQPQHF. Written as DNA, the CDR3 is TGTGCCAGCAGCTTGGGACAGGGGTATCAGCCCCAGCATTTT.

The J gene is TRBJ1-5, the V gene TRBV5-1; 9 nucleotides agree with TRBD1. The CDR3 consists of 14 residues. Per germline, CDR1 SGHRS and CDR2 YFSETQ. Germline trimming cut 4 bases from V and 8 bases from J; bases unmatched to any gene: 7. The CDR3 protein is CASSPTGGIEPQHF. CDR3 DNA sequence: TGCGCCAGCAGCCCTACAGGGGGCATCGAGCCCCAGCATTTT.

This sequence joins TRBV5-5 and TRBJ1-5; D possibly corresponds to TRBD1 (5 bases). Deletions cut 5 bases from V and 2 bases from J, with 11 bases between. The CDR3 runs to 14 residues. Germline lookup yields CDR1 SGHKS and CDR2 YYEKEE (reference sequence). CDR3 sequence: CASRQGQGNQPQHF. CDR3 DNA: TGTGCCAGCAGGCAGGGTCAGGGCAATCAGCCCCAGCATTTT.

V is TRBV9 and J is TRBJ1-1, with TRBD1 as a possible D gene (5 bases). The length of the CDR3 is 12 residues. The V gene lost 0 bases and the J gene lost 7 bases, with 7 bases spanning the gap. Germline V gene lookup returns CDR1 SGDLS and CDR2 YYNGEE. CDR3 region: CASSVEGIEAFF. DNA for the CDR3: TGTGCCAGCAGCGTAGAGGGGATTGAAGCTTTCTTT.

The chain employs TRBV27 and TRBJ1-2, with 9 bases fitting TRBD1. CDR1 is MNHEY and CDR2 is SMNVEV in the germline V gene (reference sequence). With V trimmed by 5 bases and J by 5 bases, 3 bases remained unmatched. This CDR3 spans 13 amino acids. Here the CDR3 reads CASSAGQGYGYTF. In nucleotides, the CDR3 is TGTGCCAGCAGTGCCGGACAGGGGTATGGCTACACCTTC.

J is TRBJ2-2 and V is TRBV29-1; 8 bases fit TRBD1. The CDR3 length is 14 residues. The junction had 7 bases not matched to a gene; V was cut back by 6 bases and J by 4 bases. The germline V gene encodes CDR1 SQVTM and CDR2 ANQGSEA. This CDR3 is CSVTQGAGTGELFF. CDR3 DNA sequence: TGCAGCGTGACCCAGGGGGCGGGCACCGGGGAGCTGTTTTTT.

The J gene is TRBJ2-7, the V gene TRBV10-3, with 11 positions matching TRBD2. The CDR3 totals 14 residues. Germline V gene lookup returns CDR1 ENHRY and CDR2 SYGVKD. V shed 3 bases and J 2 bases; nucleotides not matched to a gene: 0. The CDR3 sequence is CAISDSGRAYEQYF. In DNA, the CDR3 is TGTGCCATCAGTGATAGCGGGAGGGCCTACGAGCAGTACTTC.

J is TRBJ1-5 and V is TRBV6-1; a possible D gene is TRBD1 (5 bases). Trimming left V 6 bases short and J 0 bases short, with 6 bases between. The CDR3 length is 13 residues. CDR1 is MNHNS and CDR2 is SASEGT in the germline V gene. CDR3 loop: CASRGDSNQPQHF. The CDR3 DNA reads TGTGCCAGCAGAGGGGATAGCAATCAGCCCCAGCATTTT.

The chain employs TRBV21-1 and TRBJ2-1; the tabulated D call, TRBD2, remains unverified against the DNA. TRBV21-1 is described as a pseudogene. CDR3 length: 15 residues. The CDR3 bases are TGTGCCAGCAGTAGCGGGAGGGCCTCCTACAATGAGCAGTTCTTC. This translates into CASSSGRASYNEQFF.

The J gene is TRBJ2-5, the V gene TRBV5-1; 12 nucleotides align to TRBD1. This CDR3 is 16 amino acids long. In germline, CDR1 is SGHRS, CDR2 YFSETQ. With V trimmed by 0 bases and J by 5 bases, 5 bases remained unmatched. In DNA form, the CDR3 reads TGCGCCAGCAGCTTGGTACCGGGACAGGGGGCTGAGACCCAGTACTTC. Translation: CASSLVPGQGAETQYF.

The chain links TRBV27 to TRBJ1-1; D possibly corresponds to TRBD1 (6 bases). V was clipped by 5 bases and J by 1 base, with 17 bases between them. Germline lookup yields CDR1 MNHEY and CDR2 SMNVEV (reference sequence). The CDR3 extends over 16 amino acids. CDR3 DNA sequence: TGTGCCAGCAGTACCTTCGACAGGTTCTCGAACACTGAAGCTTTCTTT. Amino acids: CASSTFDRFSNTEAFF.

The CDR3, as DNA: TGCAGCGTCCAGGGGGCGTCAGGAAACACCATATATTTT. This gives the protein CSVQGASGNTIYF. The rearrangement joins TRBV29-1 to TRBJ1-3; TRBD1 matches 8 bases. Germline V lookup: CDR1 SQVTM, CDR2 ANQGSEA. The CDR3 has 13 amino acids. V dropped 6 bases and J dropped 4; count of bases not matched to a gene: 5.

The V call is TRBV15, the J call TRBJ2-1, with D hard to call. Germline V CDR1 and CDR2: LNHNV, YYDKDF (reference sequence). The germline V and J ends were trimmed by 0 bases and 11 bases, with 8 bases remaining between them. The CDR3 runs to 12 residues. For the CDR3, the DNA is TGTGCCACCAGCAGAGACCTAATGAAGCAGTTCTTC. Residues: CATSRDLMKQFF. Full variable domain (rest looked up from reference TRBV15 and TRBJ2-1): DAMVIQNPRYQVTQFGKPVTLSCSQTLNHNVMYWYQQKSSQAPKLLFHYYDKDFNNEADTPDNFQSRRPNTSFCFLDIRSPGLGDTAMYLCATSRDLMKQFFGPGTRLTVL.

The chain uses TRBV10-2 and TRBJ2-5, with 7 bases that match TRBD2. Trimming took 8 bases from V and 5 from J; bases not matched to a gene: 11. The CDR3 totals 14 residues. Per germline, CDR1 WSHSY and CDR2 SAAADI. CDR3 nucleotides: TGCGCCAGCGGAAACCCTGGGGGGGTGGAGACCCAGTACTTC. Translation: CASGNPGGVETQYF.

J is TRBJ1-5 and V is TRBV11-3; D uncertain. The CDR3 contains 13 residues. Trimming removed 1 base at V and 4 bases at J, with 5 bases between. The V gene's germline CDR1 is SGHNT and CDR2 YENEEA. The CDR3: CASSLGRNQPQHF. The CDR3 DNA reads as TGTGCCAGCAGCTTAGGGAGAAATCAGCCCCAGCATTTT.